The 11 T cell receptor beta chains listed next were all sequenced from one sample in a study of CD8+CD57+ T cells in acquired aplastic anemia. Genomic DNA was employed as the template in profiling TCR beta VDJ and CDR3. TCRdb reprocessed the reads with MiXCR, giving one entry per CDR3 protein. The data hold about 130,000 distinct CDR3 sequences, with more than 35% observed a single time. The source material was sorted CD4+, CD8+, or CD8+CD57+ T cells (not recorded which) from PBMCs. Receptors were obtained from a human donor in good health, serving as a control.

CDR3 DNA sequence: TGTGCCAGTAGGAACACCGGGGAGCTGTTTTTT. This translates into CASRNTGELFF. The V call is TRBV19, the J call TRBJ2-2; D call uncertain. The CDR3 has 11 residues. V lost 6 bases and J lost 1, with 0 bases in between. CDR1 and CDR2 from the germline V gene are LNHDA and SQIVND (reference sequence).

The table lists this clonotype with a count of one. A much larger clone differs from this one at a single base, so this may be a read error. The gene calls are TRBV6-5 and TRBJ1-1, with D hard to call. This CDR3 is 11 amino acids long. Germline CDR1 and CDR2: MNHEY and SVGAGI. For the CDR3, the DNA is TGTGCCAGCGGTTACGGTCCGATAACTTTCTTT. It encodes CASGYGPITFF.

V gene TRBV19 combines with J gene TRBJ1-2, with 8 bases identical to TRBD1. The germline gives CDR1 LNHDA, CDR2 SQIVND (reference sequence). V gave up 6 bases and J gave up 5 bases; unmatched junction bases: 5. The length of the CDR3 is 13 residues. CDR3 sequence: CASRDRVGYGYTF. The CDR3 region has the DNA TGTGCCAGTAGGGACAGGGTTGGGTATGGCTACACCTTC.

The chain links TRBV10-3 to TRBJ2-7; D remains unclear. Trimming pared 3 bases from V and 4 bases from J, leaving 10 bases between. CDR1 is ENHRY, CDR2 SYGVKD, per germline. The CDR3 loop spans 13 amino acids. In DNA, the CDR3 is TGTGCCATCAGTGATGGCAGGAGTTACGAGCAGTACTTC. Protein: CAISDGRSYEQYF.

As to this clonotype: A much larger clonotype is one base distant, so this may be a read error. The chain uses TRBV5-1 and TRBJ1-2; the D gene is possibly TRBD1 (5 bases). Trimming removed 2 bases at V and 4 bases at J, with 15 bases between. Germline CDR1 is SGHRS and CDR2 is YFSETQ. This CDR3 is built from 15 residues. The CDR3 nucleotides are TGCGCCAGCAGCTTACCGGGACGCAAGACCTATGGCTACACCTTC. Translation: CASSLPGRKTYGYTF.

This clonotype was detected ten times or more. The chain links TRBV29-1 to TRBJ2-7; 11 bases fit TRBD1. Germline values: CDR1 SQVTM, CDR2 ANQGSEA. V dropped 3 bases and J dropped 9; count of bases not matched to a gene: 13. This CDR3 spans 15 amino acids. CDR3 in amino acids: CSVDRPGTGGKVQYF. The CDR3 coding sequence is TGCAGCGTTGATCGGCCCGGGACAGGGGGAAAAGTGCAGTACTTC.

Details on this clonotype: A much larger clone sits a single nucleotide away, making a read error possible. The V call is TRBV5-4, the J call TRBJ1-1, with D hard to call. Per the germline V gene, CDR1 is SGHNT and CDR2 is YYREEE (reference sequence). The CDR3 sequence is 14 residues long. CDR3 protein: CASSLGEMNAEAFF. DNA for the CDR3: TGTGCCAGCAGCTTGGGGGAAATGAACGCTGAAGCTTTCTTT.

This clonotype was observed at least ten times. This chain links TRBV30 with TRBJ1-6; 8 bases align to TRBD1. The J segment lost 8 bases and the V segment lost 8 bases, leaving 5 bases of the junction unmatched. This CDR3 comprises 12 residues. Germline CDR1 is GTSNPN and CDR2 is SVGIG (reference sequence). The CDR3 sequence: CAGQGAHSPLHF. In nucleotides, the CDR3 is TGTGCCGGCCAGGGGGCCCATTCACCCCTCCACTTT. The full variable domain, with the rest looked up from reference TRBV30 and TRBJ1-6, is SQTIHQWPATLVQPVGSPLSLECTVEGTSNPNLYWYRQAAGRGLQLLFYSVGIGQISSEVPQNLSASRPQDRQFILSSKKLLLSDSGFYLCAGQGAHSPLHFGNGTRLTVT.

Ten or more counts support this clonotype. The CDR3 DNA reads TGCAGTGCTCATACAGGGGGCCGAGACTACGAGCAGTACTTC. It codes for CSAHTGGRDYEQYF. The V and J genes are TRBV20-1 and TRBJ2-7, with TRBD1 matching over 9 bases. In germline, CDR1 is DFQATT, CDR2 SNEGSKA (reference sequence). CDR3 size: 14 residues. V lost 5 bases to trimming and J lost 3 bases; unmatched junction nucleotides: 8.

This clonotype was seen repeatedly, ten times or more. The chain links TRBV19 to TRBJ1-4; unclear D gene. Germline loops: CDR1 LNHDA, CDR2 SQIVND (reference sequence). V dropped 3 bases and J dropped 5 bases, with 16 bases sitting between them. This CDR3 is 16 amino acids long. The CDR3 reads CASSIPLDWANEKLFF. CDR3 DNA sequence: TGTGCCAGTAGTATTCCCCTCGACTGGGCGAATGAAAAACTGTTTTTT.

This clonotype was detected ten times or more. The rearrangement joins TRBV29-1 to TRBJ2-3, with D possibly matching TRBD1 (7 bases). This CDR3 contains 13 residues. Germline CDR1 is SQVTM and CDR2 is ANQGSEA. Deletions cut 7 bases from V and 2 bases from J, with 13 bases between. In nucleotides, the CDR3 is TGCAGCGGCGGGACAGTCCTCACAGATACGCAGTATTTT. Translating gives CSGGTVLTDTQYF.